These 14 T cell receptor beta chains were sequenced from one sample in a study of blood T cell repertoires in COVID-19. Only in-frame clones appear in the TCRdb table, and some are missing; sequencing was by immunoSEQ multiplex PCR. Seen here are 150,000 or so clones, around 82% observed once, and the top ten hold roughly 15%. The sample taken for sequencing was peripheral blood. The receptors stem from a human donor with acute or convalescent COVID-19. The donor label of this sample is uncertain.

The DNA of the CDR3 is TGTGCCAGCAGGCAACAGGGCGTCTCTGGAAACACCATATATTTT. Translating it yields CASRQQGVSGNTIYF. This chain connects TRBV6-6 to TRBJ1-3; tentative D call: TRBD1 (6 bases). This CDR3 has 15 amino acids. Germline values: CDR1 MNHNY, CDR2 SVGAGI (reference sequence). V gave up 6 bases and J gave up 0 bases, with 12 bases separating them.

This clone has just one count. V and J are TRBV2 and TRBJ1-6; a weak D match, TRBD1 (5 bases). Germline V gene lookup returns CDR1 SNHLY and CDR2 FYNNEI. V was cut by 2 bases and J by 7 bases, with 9 bases left in between. The CDR3 has 14 residues. CDR3 bases: TGTGCCAGCAGTGAACAGGGAGGAAATTCACCCCTCCACTTT. Its protein product is CASSEQGGNSPLHF. Full variable domain (remainder filled in from reference TRBV2 and TRBJ1-6): EPEVTQTPSHQVTQMGQEVILRCVPISNHLYFYWYRQILGQKVEFLVSFYNNEISEKSEIFDDQFSVERPDGSNFTLKIRSTKLEDSAMYFCASSEQGGNSPLHFGNGTRLTVT.

In its sample, this clone was seen once. The chain links TRBV7-9 to TRBJ1-1; D uncertain. V was pared by 5 bases and J by 10 bases, with 14 bases between. The germline V gene has CDR1 SEHNR and CDR2 FQNEAQ (reference sequence). The CDR3 has 12 residues. The chain's CDR3 is CASSPLEAGAFF. For the CDR3, the DNA is TGTGCCAGCAGCCCCCTGGAGGCGGGAGCTTTCTTT.

The chain has TRBV7-2 and TRBJ1-2, with D tentatively TRBD1 (5 bases). The CDR3 consists of 14 residues. Trimming left V 6 bases short and J 2 bases short, with 13 bases between. The V gene's germline CDR1 is SGHTA and CDR2 FQGNSA. The CDR3 reads CASSNQGLNYGYTF. The CDR3 coding sequence is TGTGCCAGCAGTAATCAGGGCTTAAACTATGGCTACACCTTC.

This chain joins TRBV19 and TRBJ2-7; 7 nucleotides line up with TRBD2. Germline CDR1 and CDR2: LNHDA and SQIVND (reference sequence). J lost 0 bases, V lost 4 bases, and 0 bases had no gene match. This CDR3 has 13 residues. The CDR3 spells CASSTGGSYEQYF. The CDR3 DNA sequence: TGTGCCAGTAGTACGGGGGGCTCCTACGAGCAGTACTTC.

This chain uses TRBV3-1 (or the pseudogene TRBV3-2) with TRBJ1-5; 7 bases map to TRBD1. Looked up from germline, CDR1 is LGHDT and CDR2 is YNNKEL (reference sequence). This CDR3 contains 14 residues. V trimming: 5 bases; J trimming: 8 bases; junction bases outside the gene matches: 9. DNA for the CDR3: TGTGCCAGCAGCGCCCGGACAGGCCTTGAGCCCCAGCATTTT. As protein: CASSARTGLEPQHF.

The chain uses TRBV9 and TRBJ1-1, with TRBD1 matching 8 bases. The CDR3 consists of 15 residues. Germline V CDR1 and CDR2: SGDLS, YYNGEE. Germline trimming cut 5 bases from V and 4 bases from J; bases unmatched to any gene: 10. The CDR3 region is CASSENPGGFTEAFF. The CDR3 coding sequence is TGTGCCAGCAGTGAAAACCCAGGGGGCTTCACTGAAGCTTTCTTT.

This clone was seen only once. The chain has TRBV5-6 and TRBJ1-5, with 7 positions matching TRBD1. V dropped 5 bases and J dropped 1; count of bases not matched to a gene: 6. CDR3 size: 15 residues. The germline V gene encodes CDR1 SGHDT and CDR2 YYEEEE. The CDR3, as DNA: TGTGCCAGCAGTTCGACAGGGAGCAGCAATCAGCCCCAGCATTTT. It encodes CASSSTGSSNQPQHF.

This sequence joins TRBV30 and TRBJ1-2, with 9 positions matching TRBD1. Losses at the gene ends were 1 base for V and 8 bases for J; bases not matched to a gene: 8. The CDR3 is 14 residues long. CDR1 GTSNPN and CDR2 SVGIG come from the germline V gene (reference sequence). The chain's CDR3 is CAWSENRGLEGYTF. DNA for the CDR3: TGTGCCTGGAGTGAAAACAGGGGGCTGGAGGGCTACACCTTC. Supplemented by reference TRBV30 and TRBJ1-2, the full variable domain reads SQTIHQWPATLVQPVGSPLSLECTVEGTSNPNLYWYRQAAGRGLQLLFYSVGIGQISSEVPQNLSASRPQDRQFILSSKKLLLSDSGFYLCAWSENRGLEGYTFGSGTRLTVV.

This clone appeared a few times. The rearrangement uses TRBV27 and TRBJ1-6, with D unclear. V gave up 4 bases and J gave up 2 bases, with 3 bases separating them. This CDR3 has 13 amino acids. Germline V gene data show CDR1 as MNHEY and CDR2 as SMNVEV (reference sequence). CDR3 loop: CASSSTYNSPLHF. CDR3 in DNA: TGTGCCAGCAGTTCCACCTATAATTCACCCCTCCACTTT.

This clone was recorded only once. The chain joins TRBV6-5 to TRBJ1-2; a weak D match, TRBD1 (6 bases). The CDR3 totals 14 residues. V lost 6 bases and J 4 bases, leaving 15 bases between the germline ends. Per the germline V gene, CDR1 is MNHEY and CDR2 is SVGAGI. Here the CDR3 reads CASRQGQPLYGYTF. CDR3 nucleotides: TGTGCCAGCAGACAAGGACAGCCGCTCTATGGCTACACCTTC.

The rearrangement uses TRBV11-1 and TRBJ2-1; 7 bases are a match to TRBD2. The trim removed 3 bases at V and 6 bases at J, leaving 2 bases unmatched. Germline loops: CDR1 SGHAT, CDR2 FQDESV (reference sequence). The CDR3 spans 13 residues. The CDR3 region has the DNA TGTGCCAGCAGCTTGGCGGGAGTCAATGAGCAGTTCTTC. It codes for CASSLAGVNEQFF.

In DNA, the CDR3 is TGTGCCAGCAGCCATACCTACGAGCAGTACTTC. This translates into CASSHTYEQYF. The rearrangement uses TRBV3-1 (or the pseudogene TRBV3-2) and TRBJ2-7; no clear D. Trimming shortened V by 3 bases and J by 2 bases, and 2 bases separated the two germline ends. This CDR3 is built from 11 residues. Germline CDR1 is LGHDT and CDR2 is YNNKEL (reference sequence).

This chain connects TRBV3-1 (or the pseudogene TRBV3-2) to TRBJ2-3, with 10 nucleotides matching TRBD2. J was trimmed by 3 bases and V by 0 bases; bases with no gene match: 18. CDR3 length: 21 amino acids. Germline V CDR1 and CDR2: LGHDT, YNNKEL (reference sequence). DNA of the CDR3: TGTGCCAGCAGCCAAGAATTTCGGGGTAGCGGGGGGTTATTACGGACAGATACGCAGTATTTT. Translation: CASSQEFRGSGGLLRTDTQYF.